A single sample is the source of the 31 T cell receptor beta chains below, sequenced in a study of blood T cells in healthy people across ages. PCR was performed a second time for about 7 to 11 cycles using a sample-barcoded 5' primer and a J-beta primer mix. TCRdb re-analysed the 5' RACE reads in MiXCR, keeping a single row per CDR3 protein. The table shows hundreds of thousands of distinct CDR3 sequences, with approximately 55% occurring only once. Material: blood. The receptors derive from an elderly man in good health.

The chain employs TRBV20-1 and TRBJ1-6; no firm D call. CDR3 length: 12 amino acids. Germline V gene lookup returns CDR1 DFQATT and CDR2 SNEGSKA (reference sequence). Trimming took 0 bases from V and 9 from J, leaving 6 bases between them. The CDR3 reads CSARDSSSPLHF. In DNA, the CDR3 is TGCAGTGCTAGAGATTCCAGTTCACCCCTCCACTTT.

The V and J genes are TRBV28 and TRBJ1-4, with D possibly matching TRBD1 (5 bases). Germline V gene lookup returns CDR1 MDHEN and CDR2 SYDVKM. The CDR3 length is 15 residues. V lost 6 bases to trimming and J lost 3 bases, with 14 bases between them. The CDR3 is CASSPPGTSNEKLFF. In DNA, the CDR3 is TGTGCCAGCAGCCCCCCAGGGACGTCTAATGAAAAACTGTTTTTT.

The genes are TRBV12-5 and TRBJ2-5, with D perhaps being TRBD1 or TRBD2 (5 bases each). The CDR3 contains 13 residues. Trimming stripped 5 bases from V and 3 bases from J, with 10 bases between. The germline gives CDR1 LGHNT, CDR2 FRNRAP. The CDR3 loop is CASGPGTEETQYF. The CDR3 DNA sequence: TGTGCTAGTGGTCCAGGGACGGAAGAGACCCAGTACTTC.

The V gene is TRBV5-1, the J gene TRBJ2-1; no definite D call. CDR1 and CDR2 from the germline V gene are SGHRS and YFSETQ. Trimming took 3 bases from V and 5 from J, leaving 15 bases between them. The CDR3 contains 15 residues. In nucleotides, the CDR3 is TGCGCCAGCAGCTCGGAAGCCTTGTGGAACAATGAGCAGTTCTTC. The encoded protein is CASSSEALWNNEQFF.

The table lists this clonotype with a few counts. The rearrangement links TRBV24-1 to TRBJ2-1, with D perhaps TRBD1 (6 bases). V gave up 2 bases and J gave up 6 bases, with 16 bases separating them. This CDR3 comprises 16 residues. Germline loops: CDR1 KGHDR, CDR2 SFDVKD. DNA of the CDR3: TGTGCCACCAGTGATTCCGGACAGACAGATCGCAATGAGCAGTTCTTC. It is translated as CATSDSGQTDRNEQFF.

This clonotype was seen only a few times. The rearrangement uses TRBV6-6 and TRBJ2-1, with 9 bases lining up with TRBD2. The V gene's germline CDR1 is MNHNY and CDR2 SVGAGI (reference sequence). The CDR3 is 14 amino acids. J lost 10 bases, V lost 6 bases, and 10 bases had no gene match. CDR3 residues: CASSRTSGPGEQFF. The CDR3 nucleotides are TGTGCCAGCAGCCGTACTAGCGGGCCGGGGGAGCAGTTCTTC.

The V gene is TRBV2, the J gene TRBJ1-5; weak D call: TRBD1 (5 bases). Germline CDR1 is SNHLY and CDR2 is FYNNEI. The CDR3 covers 14 residues. Trimming took 6 bases from V and 7 from J, leaving 16 bases between them. Here the CDR3 reads CASSVDQNRQPQHF. DNA for the CDR3: TGTGCCAGCAGCGTCGACCAAAACAGGCAGCCCCAGCATTTT.

The table lists this clonotype with a few counts. The chain uses TRBV12-3 or TRBV12-4 and TRBJ2-4; D gene uncertain. Matching the DNA end better, TRBJ2-7 makes the J call doubtful. The CDR3 loop spans 13 amino acids. DNA for the CDR3: TGTGCCAGCAGTCCCCTGGTTGTGGACGAGCAGTACTTC. Amino acid sequence: CASSPLVVDEQYF.

This clonotype was found a few times. The chain is built from TRBV6-6 and TRBJ2-4, with 11 bases that match TRBD1. Germline CDR1 and CDR2: MNHNY and SVGAGI (reference sequence). V trimming: 6 bases; J trimming: 2 bases; junction bases outside the gene matches: 3. The CDR3 length is 15 residues. The CDR3 loop is CASRDRGLPKNIQYF. CDR3 nucleotides: TGTGCCAGCAGGGACAGGGGGCTTCCCAAAAACATTCAGTACTTC.

The table lists this clonotype with a few counts. The gene calls are TRBV28 and TRBJ2-3; weak D call: TRBD1 (6 bases). The length of the CDR3 is 13 residues. CDR1 is MDHEN and CDR2 is SYDVKM in the germline V gene. V dropped 4 bases and J dropped 5 bases, with 10 bases sitting between them. The CDR3 DNA reads TGTGCCAGCAGTTCCTGGACAGAAGATACGCAGTATTTT. Translating gives CASSSWTEDTQYF.

This clonotype was recorded a few times. V gene TRBV20-1 combines with J gene TRBJ2-3, with D tentatively TRBD1 (5 bases). Germline assignment: CDR1 DFQATT and CDR2 SNEGSKA (reference sequence). Between the trimmed V and J ends, which lost 1 base and 2 bases, there was a span of 16 bases. This CDR3 spans 16 amino acids. CDR3: CSARAPGRALTDTQYF. As DNA, the CDR3 is TGCAGTGCTAGAGCCCCCGGCAGGGCTCTCACAGATACGCAGTATTTT.

This clonotype came up many times. This may be a read error: a much more frequent sequence differs by one nucleotide. This chain joins TRBV29-1 and TRBJ2-6, with D hard to call. V dropped 4 bases and J dropped 3 bases, with 7 bases sitting between them. The germline V gene has CDR1 SQVTM and CDR2 ANQGSEA. This CDR3 has 13 residues. The DNA for the CDR3 is TGCAGCGTTGGTGGCCTTGGGGCCAACGTCCTGACTTTC. It translates to CSVGGLGANVLTF.

The chain recombines TRBV2 with TRBJ2-1, with TRBD2 matching over 10 bases. V was pared by 4 bases and J by 4 bases, with 4 bases of the junction left unmatched. The germline gives CDR1 SNHLY, CDR2 FYNNEI. This CDR3 region has 15 residues. The CDR3 here is CASSGTSGQYNEQFF. The CDR3 DNA follows: TGTGCCAGCAGTGGGACTAGCGGCCAATACAATGAGCAGTTCTTC.

This clonotype has only a few counts. This sequence joins TRBV20-1 and TRBJ2-5; D gene unclear. This CDR3 comprises 11 residues. The V end was cut by 6 bases, the J end by 11 bases, with 16 bases between. The germline gives CDR1 DFQATT, CDR2 SNEGSKA (reference sequence). CDR3 region: CSASPSREQYF. The CDR3 nucleotides are TGCAGTGCAAGTCCCTCGAGAGAGCAGTACTTC.

This chain connects TRBV28 to TRBJ2-4; TRBD2 matches at 14 bases. Germline CDR1 and CDR2: MDHEN and SYDVKM. The CDR3 loop spans 15 amino acids. With V trimmed by 5 bases and J by 14 bases, 11 bases remained unmatched. The CDR3 loop is CASSPPRTSGRLEYF. The DNA of the CDR3 is TGTGCCAGCAGTCCCCCTAGGACTAGCGGGAGGTTAGAGTACTTC.

The rearrangement links TRBV14 to TRBJ2-7, with D possibly TRBD1 on 7 matching bases. The CDR3 extends over 14 amino acids. V was cut by 2 bases and J by 4 bases, with 12 bases left in between. Germline CDR1 is SGHDN and CDR2 is FVKESK. DNA of the CDR3: TGTGCCAGCAGCCAACAGGGGGGCTGGTACGAGCAGTACTTC. This codes for CASSQQGGWYEQYF.

This chain connects TRBV5-1 to TRBJ2-3; the D is unclear. Per the germline V gene, CDR1 is SGHRS and CDR2 is YFSETQ. The V and J ends lost 0 bases and 0 bases respectively, with 8 bases between them. This CDR3 comprises 15 residues. The CDR3 loop reads CASSLGSTSTDTQYF. DNA for the CDR3: TGCGCCAGCAGCTTGGGGTCGACTAGCACAGATACGCAGTATTTT.

This clonotype came up a few times. The CDR3 is CASSLDGVVDTQYF. Written as DNA, the CDR3 is TGTGCCAGCAGCTTGGACGGGGTAGTAGATACGCAGTATTTT. This chain links TRBV7-2 with TRBJ2-3, with D perhaps TRBD2 (5 bases). The CDR3 consists of 14 residues. V dropped 3 bases and J dropped 5 bases, with 12 bases sitting between them. Germline V gene sequence: CDR1 SGHTA, CDR2 FQGNSA.

V is TRBV5-6 and J is TRBJ1-1; 7 bases are shared with TRBD1. Germline loops: CDR1 SGHDT, CDR2 YYEEEE. The CDR3 extends over 15 amino acids. Trimming at V came to 4 bases and at J to 5 bases, leaving 11 bases not matched to a gene. CDR3 coding DNA: TGTGCCAGCAGCCTTCTCCGACAGGGATGGACTGAAGCTTTCTTT. Its translation: CASSLLRQGWTEAFF.

This clonotype was detected many times. The rearrangement uses TRBV11-1 and TRBJ2-1, with 12 bases that match TRBD2. Germline CDR1 reads SGHAT; CDR2 reads FQDESV (reference sequence). The CDR3 is 15 amino acids. V gave up 5 bases and J gave up 10 bases; unmatched junction bases: 9. CDR3 DNA sequence: TGTGCCAGCAGCATCGGACTAGCGGGAAGAGGGGAGCAGTTCTTC. Protein sequence: CASSIGLAGRGEQFF.

V and J are TRBV10-3 and TRBJ2-6; D ambiguous. Trimming stripped 5 bases from V and 0 bases from J, with 8 bases between. Germline V CDR1 and CDR2: ENHRY, SYGVKD. CDR3 length: 15 amino acids. Here the CDR3 DNA reads TGTGCCATCAGTCCCGGTACCTCTGGGGCCAACGTCCTGACTTTC. Translated, it gives CAISPGTSGANVLTF.

The table lists this clonotype with a few counts. This chain links TRBV12-3 or TRBV12-4 with TRBJ2-6; D not certain. The CDR3 sequence is 14 residues long. The V gene lost 5 bases and the J gene lost 0 bases, with 5 bases spanning the gap. The CDR3 DNA reads TGTGCCAGCAGTCACAGCTCTGGGGCCAACGTCCTGACTTTC. It encodes CASSHSSGANVLTF.

V gene TRBV11-3 combines with J gene TRBJ2-3; 8 bases map to TRBD1. Germline values: CDR1 SGHNT, CDR2 YENEEA. The CDR3 loop spans 16 amino acids. Losses at the gene ends were 3 bases for V and 2 bases for J; bases not matched to a gene: 7. Here the CDR3 DNA reads TGTGCCAGCAGCTTTCGACAGGGGCTAAACACAGATACGCAGTATTTT. This sequence encodes CASSFRQGLNTDTQYF.

J is TRBJ2-1 and V is TRBV20-1, with 9 bases that match TRBD1. Germline CDR1 reads DFQATT; CDR2 reads SNEGSKA (reference sequence). After removal of 1 base from V and 8 bases from J, the junction contained 9 bases not matched to a gene. The CDR3 extends over 15 amino acids. The CDR3 nucleotides read TGCAGTGCTAGAGTCCGGACAGGGGCTTGGCATGAGCAGTTCTTC. Translating it yields CSARVRTGAWHEQFF.

This chain links TRBV11-2 with TRBJ2-1; 14 bases match TRBD2. The V segment lost 8 bases and the J segment 9 bases; nucleotides outside the gene matches: 6. From germline, CDR1 is SGHAT and CDR2 FQNNGV. This CDR3 has 14 amino acids. The CDR3 spells CASAGTSGSSEQFF. The CDR3 DNA sequence: TGTGCCAGCGCCGGGACTAGCGGGAGCAGTGAGCAGTTCTTC.

Regarding this clonotype: One end of the junction does not line up with germline, which may come from a read error. This chain's CDR3 is CAISLVGNIQYF. DNA for the CDR3: TGTGCCATCAGCCTAGTGGGAAACATTCAGTACTTC. The chain carries TRBV11-2 and TRBJ2-4; D gene ambiguous. The CDR3 consists of 12 residues. The germline V gene encodes CDR1 SGHAT and CDR2 FQNNGV. The full variable domain, in which reference TRBV11-2 and TRBJ2-4 provide the parts outside the CDR3, is EAGVAQSPRYKIIEKRQSVAFWCNPISGHATLYWYQQILGQGPKLLIQFQNNGVVDDSQLPKDRFSAERLKGVDSTLKIQPAKLEDSAVYLCAISLVGNIQYFGAGTRLSVL.

This clonotype came up a few times. V gene TRBV25-1 combines with J gene TRBJ2-3, with D possibly TRBD2 on 6 matching bases. The CDR3 is 14 amino acids. Trimming pared 4 bases from V and 6 bases from J, leaving 14 bases between. Germline loops: CDR1 MGHDK, CDR2 SYGVNS. The CDR3 loop reads CASSGAAGLDTQYF. The CDR3 region has the DNA TGTGCCAGCAGTGGGGCCGCGGGGCTGGATACGCAGTATTTT. The full variable domain, its missing parts supplied by reference TRBV25-1 and TRBJ2-3, is EADIYQTPRYLVIGTGKKITLECSQTMGHDKMYWYQQDPGMELHLIHYSYGVNSTEKGDLSSESTVSRIRTEHFPLTLESARPSHTSQYLCASSGAAGLDTQYFGPGTRLTVL.

The chain links TRBV21-1 to TRBJ1-4; whether TRBD1, the table's D call, matches the DNA was not checked. TRBV21-1 is recorded as a pseudogene. This CDR3 is built from 15 residues. CDR3 sequence reads: CASRLAGHPNEKLFF. In DNA form, the CDR3 reads TGTGCCAGCAGATTGGCGGGGCACCCTAATGAAAAACTGTTTTTT.

In its sample, this clonotype was seen once. The chain uses TRBV5-1 and TRBJ2-1, with TRBD2 identical over 13 bases. The germline V gene has CDR1 SGHRS and CDR2 YFSETQ. V gave up 1 base and J gave up 7 bases; unmatched junction bases: 11. The length of the CDR3 is 18 residues. CDR3 amino acids: CASSLMGRGLAGENEQFF. The CDR3 DNA reads as TGCGCCAGCAGCTTGATGGGCCGCGGACTAGCGGGAGAAAATGAGCAGTTCTTC.

CDR3 amino acids: CSARGDSRNEQFF. As DNA, the CDR3 is TGCAGTGCTAGAGGCGACTCCCGCAATGAGCAGTTCTTC. The V gene is TRBV20-1, the J gene TRBJ2-1, with D unresolved. Per the germline V gene, CDR1 is DFQATT and CDR2 is SNEGSKA (reference sequence). This CDR3 contains 13 residues. V was pared by 1 base and J by 6 bases, with 10 bases between.

The chain has TRBV6-2 or TRBV6-3 and TRBJ2-1; unclear D gene. Near its end, the DNA agrees better with TRBJ2-7, so the J call may be wrong. In germline, CDR1 is MNHEY, CDR2 SVGEGT. The CDR3 extends over 15 amino acids. The CDR3 coding sequence is TGTGCCAGCAGTTACTCGCCAGGTGGCTACAATGAGCAGTACTTC. It is translated as CASSYSPGGYNEQYF.